This TCR beta chain appears in the sequencing data of a study of patients and donors after allogeneic stem cell transplantation. This clonotype occurred a few times. J gave up 5 bases and V 5 bases, and 10 bases lay outside the gene matches. Germline loops: CDR1 SQVTM, CDR2 ANQGSEA. This CDR3 spans 15 amino acids. MiXCR, applied by TCRdb to the RT-PCR reads, yields one record per CDR3 protein. The sample consists of roughly 940,000 distinct CDR3 sequences, 15% to 20% of them appearing once. The sequencing input was blood, either unsorted or a sorted T cell fraction (not recorded which). The rearrangement joins TRBV29-1 to TRBJ2-5, with TRBD2 matching over 11 bases. The sequence came from a human donor who was either an allogeneic HSCT recipient or a stem cell or donor lymphocyte infusion donor (not recorded which). It is not recorded whose cells these are; they may come from a transplant donor. CDR3 in DNA: TGCAGCGTTCGGACTAGCGGGCTCCCGGGGGAGACCCAGTACTTC. It translates to CSVRTSGLPGETQYF.